Following are 16 T cell receptor beta chains from one sample sequenced in a study of shared clonotypes between healthy human individuals. TCRdb keeps only in-frame clones here, not all; method: immunoSEQ multiplex PCR. The table has roughly 2,500,000 clones, over 85% seen once. Sequencing used naive CD4+ T cells from PBMCs. Indicated subset: CD45RA+ positively selected. These receptors all come from a man aged 18 to 30 in good health. Some clones in this sample may be carry-over from other donors' samples.

V usage is TRBV5-1 and J usage is TRBJ2-2; 16 bases line up with TRBD2. Germline V gene data show CDR1 as SGHRS and CDR2 as YFSETQ. V dropped 7 bases and J dropped 6; count of bases not matched to a gene: 12. The CDR3 runs to 18 residues. The CDR3 DNA sequence: TGCGCCAGCCGTCGCGGGACTAGCGGGAGGGCAGGGGCCGGGGAGCTGTTTTTT. Its protein product is CASRRGTSGRAGAGELFF.

V usage is TRBV19 and J usage is TRBJ1-5; 7 nucleotides line up with TRBD1. V lost 3 bases, J lost 2 bases, and 7 bases stayed unmatched. CDR1 and CDR2 from the germline V gene are LNHDA and SQIVND (reference sequence). There are 16 residues in the CDR3. The CDR3 sequence is CASSILQGGGNQPQHF. The CDR3 DNA sequence: TGTGCCAGTAGTATCCTTCAGGGGGGGGGCAATCAGCCCCAGCATTTT.

J is TRBJ2-3 and V is TRBV2, with 8 bases that match TRBD2. CDR3 size: 16 residues. Per the germline V gene, CDR1 is SNHLY and CDR2 is FYNNEI. Germline trimming cut 3 bases from V and 0 bases from J; bases unmatched to any gene: 5. CDR3 sequence: CASSDLAGRSTDTQYF. DNA of the CDR3: TGTGCCAGCAGTGACCTAGCGGGCCGGAGCACAGATACGCAGTATTTT.

The rearrangement links TRBV27 to TRBJ2-3, with TRBD2 matching 13 bases. This CDR3 contains 17 residues. V lost 5 bases, J lost 2 bases, and 7 bases stayed unmatched. From germline, CDR1 is MNHEY and CDR2 SMNVEV (reference sequence). This chain's CDR3 is CASSQATSGRSTDTQYF. CDR3 coding DNA: TGTGCCAGCAGTCAGGCGACTAGCGGGAGGTCCACAGATACGCAGTATTTT.

The rearrangement links TRBV7-9 to TRBJ1-5; D is perhaps TRBD1 (5 bases). CDR1 is SEHNR and CDR2 is FQNEAQ in the germline V gene (reference sequence). V gave up 3 bases and J gave up 12 bases, with 15 bases separating them. The CDR3 sequence is 13 residues long. CDR3 DNA sequence: TGTGCCAGCAGCTTTGGGGGGAACAGGATCCAGCATTTT. Residues: CASSFGGNRIQHF.

Comments on this clone: This CDR3 is also generated by other DNA sequences in the sample. The rearrangement uses TRBV25-1 and TRBJ2-7, with D possibly TRBD1 on 5 matching bases. V gave up 2 bases and J gave up 2 bases, with 7 bases separating them. CDR1 is MGHDK, CDR2 SYGVNS, per germline. The CDR3 is 13 amino acids. The CDR3 bases are TGTGCCAGCAGTGAAGCAGGGACCTACGAGCAGTACTTC. The encoded protein is CASSEAGTYEQYF.

The chain recombines TRBV7-8 with TRBJ1-3, with 7 nucleotides matching TRBD1. CDR1 and CDR2 from the germline V gene are SGHVS and FQNEAQ. The V gene end was trimmed by 5 bases and the J gene end by 4 bases; junction bases not matched to a gene: 8. The CDR3 is 15 amino acids. The CDR3: CASSASQGSGNTIYF. The CDR3 DNA reads as TGTGCCAGCAGCGCGTCACAGGGGTCAGGAAACACCATATATTTT. Drawing the rest from reference TRBV7-8 and TRBJ1-3, the complete variable domain is GAGVSQSPRYKVAKRGQDVALRCDPISGHVSLFWYQQALGQGPEFLTYFQNEAQLDKSGLPSDRFFAERPEGSVSTLKIQRTQQEDSAVYLCASSASQGSGNTIYFGEGSWLTVV.

The chain combines TRBV28 with TRBJ2-5, with D perhaps TRBD1 or TRBD2 (5 bases each). The CDR3 is 14 residues long. CDR1 is MDHEN and CDR2 is SYDVKM in the germline V gene. V was pared by 6 bases and J by 1 base, with 12 bases between. The CDR3 spells CASREGRPQETQYF. Written as DNA, the CDR3 is TGTGCCAGCAGAGAGGGACGCCCCCAAGAGACCCAGTACTTC.

This clone was detected once. This chain joins TRBV9 and TRBJ2-1; TRBD2 agrees at 10 bases. Germline-derived CDR1 and CDR2 are SGDLS and YYNGEE. CDR3 length: 17 residues. V lost 0 bases and J lost 2; bases outside the gene matches: 5. The DNA for the CDR3 is TGTGCCAGCAGCGTAGGCGCTAGCGGGAGTCCCTACAATGAGCAGTTCTTC. Its protein product is CASSVGASGSPYNEQFF.

V and J are TRBV30 and TRBJ2-5; TRBD1 matches 7 bases. The V segment lost 2 bases and the J segment 4 bases; nucleotides outside the gene matches: 7. Germline assignment: CDR1 GTSNPN and CDR2 SVGIG (reference sequence). The CDR3 is 14 amino acids. CDR3 protein: CAWSTRTGIETQYF. Here the CDR3 DNA reads TGTGCCTGGAGTACACGGACAGGTATAGAGACCCAGTACTTC. Full variable domain (rest looked up from reference TRBV30 and TRBJ2-5): SQTIHQWPATLVQPVGSPLSLECTVEGTSNPNLYWYRQAAGRGLQLLFYSVGIGQISSEVPQNLSASRPQDRQFILSSKKLLLSDSGFYLCAWSTRTGIETQYFGPGTRLLVL.

The J gene is TRBJ1-1, the V gene TRBV18; D is undetermined. This CDR3 spans 15 amino acids. The germline V gene encodes CDR1 KGHSH and CDR2 LQKENI. Trimming pared 4 bases from V and 2 bases from J, leaving 14 bases between. The CDR3 reads CASSLGQAVNTEAFF. CDR3 in DNA: TGTGCCAGCTCACTCGGTCAAGCGGTTAACACTGAAGCTTTCTTT.

This clone came up once. The J gene is TRBJ2-5, the V gene TRBV9, with D possibly being TRBD1 or TRBD2 (5 bases each). The last part of the DNA fits TRBJ2-7 better; the J call may be wrong. CDR1 SGDLS and CDR2 YYNGEE come from the germline V gene. This CDR3 is 14 amino acids long. The CDR3 sequence is CASSDRDGNYEQYF. The CDR3 DNA is TGTGCCAGCAGCGACCGGGACGGGAACTACGAGCAGTACTTC.

For this clone: The same CDR3 is also encoded by other DNA sequences in this sample. The V gene is TRBV5-1, the J gene TRBJ2-7, with a possible D match to TRBD1 (6 bases). The CDR3 has 14 residues. Germline V gene data show CDR1 as SGHRS and CDR2 as YFSETQ. The V gene lost 0 bases and the J gene lost 2 bases, with 9 bases spanning the gap. CDR3 DNA: TGCGCCAGCAGCTTGGCGGGACAACCCTACGAGCAGTACTTC. Encoded protein: CASSLAGQPYEQYF.

This chain connects TRBV7-3 to TRBJ2-3; D not resolved. This CDR3 comprises 13 residues. V dropped 8 bases and J dropped 1 base, with 10 bases sitting between them. Germline loops: CDR1 SGHTA, CDR2 FQGTGA. The CDR3 sequence: CASGSTGTDTQYF. CDR3 nucleotides: TGTGCCAGCGGATCGACTGGCACAGATACGCAGTATTTT. Filled out from reference TRBV7-3 and TRBJ2-3, the complete variable domain reads GAGVSQTPSNKVTEKGKYVELRCDPISGHTALYWYRQSLGQGPEFLIYFQGTGAADDSGLPNDRFFAVRPEGSVSTLKIQRTERGDSAVYLCASGSTGTDTQYFGPGTRLTVL.

The genes are TRBV18 and TRBJ2-3, with 7 bases lining up with TRBD2. Germline lookup yields CDR1 KGHSH and CDR2 LQKENI. Unmatched junction bases numbered 3, after V lost 1 base and J lost 2 bases. This CDR3 is built from 15 residues. The CDR3 protein is CASSPLAGLTDTQYF. CDR3 sequence (DNA): TGTGCCAGCTCACCACTAGCGGGCCTCACAGATACGCAGTATTTT.

The chain carries TRBV11-3 and TRBJ1-4; TRBD1 matches 11 bases. V shed 5 bases and J 6 bases; nucleotides not matched to a gene: 5. Germline CDR1 SGHNT, CDR2 YENEEA. This CDR3 has 15 amino acids. In DNA, the CDR3 is TGTGCCAGCAGCCGCGGACAGGGGGCGGATGAAAAACTGTTTTTT. The encoded protein is CASSRGQGADEKLFF.